This T cell receptor (beta chain) emerged from a study of PD-1 blockade in classical Hodgkin lymphoma (dated by TCRdb to 2020 to 2021). Turning to the overall study: Nivolumab dosing was 3 mg/kg intravenously every 2 weeks, continuing until either disease progression or unacceptable toxicity. A peripheral blood immune signature of response to PD-1 blockade in classical Hodgkin lymphoma was defined using TCR beta sequencing and CyTOF.

CDR1 and CDR2, per the germline V gene, are SNHLY and FYNNEI. The V end gives up 3 bases and the J end 6 bases, leaving 8 bases in the junction not matched to a gene. The cysteine opens and the phenylalanine closes a CDR3 of 15 amino acids. Solely the CDR3 DNA is kept, with 45 bases framed from the first base. With regard to this clone: Its binding antigen is unknown. One base away there is no much larger clone; base qualities are not given.

Paper-wide results and their limitations: Newly diagnosed patients were reported to have lower baseline TCR diversity than healthy donors, and relapsed/refractory patients were reported to have lower baseline TCR diversity still. CD4+ but not CD8+ TCR diversity rose significantly by C4D1 (p=0.0027 vs p=0.16), most apparent in complete responders (p=0.02). Among trial patients, those achieving complete response had baseline diversity similar to that of newly diagnosed patients, while diversity was significantly lower in partial responders and progressors. Lower diversity was seen in patients whose nivolumab began less than 1 year after ASCT, and these patients were left out of later analyses so that immune reconstitution would not confound the results. The study was restricted to a single clinical trial cohort, and the causes of repertoire differences, possibly disease activity or prior therapy, were left undefined.

Interpreted using the paper, the time point label stands for: cycle 1 day 1 (C1D1), immediately before nivolumab initiation. Every trial patient had relapsed following autologous stem cell transplantation, and prior brentuximab vedotin exposure was what differed among cohorts A, B and C. The trial cohort was composed of under 70 patients with relapsed/refractory classical Hodgkin lymphoma, for whom complete response, partial response or progressive disease was recorded as best overall response. In the multi-cohort phase II CheckMate 205 trial, trial patients received single-agent nivolumab. An independent review committee assessed best overall response by applying the 2007 International Working Group response criteria. PBMCs from the trial were collected at three points: immediately before nivolumab initiation (C1D1), and during therapy at cycle 2 day 1 and cycle 4 day 1. Peripheral blood was collected in 8 mL Vacutainer Cell Preparation Tubes, from which PBMCs were isolated by centrifugation and then cryopreserved.

Genomic DNA was extracted with the Qiagen DNeasy kit from unsorted PBMCs and from negatively selected CD4+ and CD8+ fractions. Amplification of TCR beta CDR3 regions was done by immunoSEQ multiplex PCR with primers that anneal to V and J segments. A synthetic immune receptor repertoire was used to minimize amplification bias, and any residual bias was removed computationally once sequencing was done. In the authors' own workflow: Custom Python scripts were used to quantify repertoire diversity as the Shannon entropy index. Unsorted, CD4+ and CD8+ repertoires were analyzed separately, except in combined analyses where CD4+ and CD8+ sequences were merged in silico. Clonal expansion was defined as at least a 2-fold frequency increase after treatment relative to C1D1, with a pseudocount of 0.5 for undetected baseline clones. Singleton clones were defined as clones with 0 or 1 copy at C1D1, and non-singleton clones were defined as clones with 2 or more copies. Clones expanded in unsorted samples were annotated as CD4+, CD8+ or unknown by matching protein sequences in sorted samples from the same patient. Diversity changes from C1D1 to C4D1 were tested in paired samples using Wilcoxon tests. The clones in this table, taken by TCRdb from immuneACCESS, are in-frame only. Not every clone is retained; where verified, under half of the shortfall comes from an unresolved V gene, and the cause of the rest is unknown. That table gives V, J and clone size, and the DNA gave D and trimming. The sample profile shows tens of thousands of clones; about 88% of them were found once. The ten largest clones take up 7.5% to 10% of the sample.

The rearranged chain carries TRBV2 and TRBJ2-1; TRBD1 agrees with 7 junctional bases. This receptor was obtained from a human donor with classical Hodgkin lymphoma. Material: peripheral blood mononuclear cells (PBMCs), obtained at baseline. DNA sequence: TGTGCCAGCAGTGAGATTCGACAGGGACGCAATGAGCAGTTCTTC. The encoded protein is CASSEIRQGRNEQFF.